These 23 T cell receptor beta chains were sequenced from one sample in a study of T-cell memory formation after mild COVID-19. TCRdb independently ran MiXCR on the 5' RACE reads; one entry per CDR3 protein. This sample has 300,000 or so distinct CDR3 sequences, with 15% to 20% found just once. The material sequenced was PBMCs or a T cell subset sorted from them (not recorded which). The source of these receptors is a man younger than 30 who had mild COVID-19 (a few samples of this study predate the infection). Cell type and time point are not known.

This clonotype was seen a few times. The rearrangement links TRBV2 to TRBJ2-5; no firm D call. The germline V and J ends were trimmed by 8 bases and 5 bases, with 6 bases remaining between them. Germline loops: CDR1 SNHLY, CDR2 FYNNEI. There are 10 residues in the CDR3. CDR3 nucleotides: TGTGCCAGCGTTGAGGAGACCCAGTACTTC. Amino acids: CASVEETQYF. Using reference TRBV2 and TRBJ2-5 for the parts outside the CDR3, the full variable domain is EPEVTQTPSHQVTQMGQEVILRCVPISNHLYFYWYRQILGQKVEFLVSFYNNEISEKSEIFDDQFSVERPDGSNFTLKIRSTKLEDSAMYFCASVEETQYFGPGTRLLVL.

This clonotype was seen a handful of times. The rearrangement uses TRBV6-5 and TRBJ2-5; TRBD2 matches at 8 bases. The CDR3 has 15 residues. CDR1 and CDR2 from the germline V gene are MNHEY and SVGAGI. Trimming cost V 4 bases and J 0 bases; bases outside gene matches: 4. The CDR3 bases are TGTGCCAGCAGTTCTGCGGGGGGAGACCAAGAGACCCAGTACTTC. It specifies CASSSAGGDQETQYF.

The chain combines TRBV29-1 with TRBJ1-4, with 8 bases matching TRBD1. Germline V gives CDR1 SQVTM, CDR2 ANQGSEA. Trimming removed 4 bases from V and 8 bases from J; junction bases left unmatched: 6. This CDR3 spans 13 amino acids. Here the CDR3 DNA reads TGCAGCGTTGGGTCAGGGGGCCAAGAAAAACTGTTTTTT. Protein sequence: CSVGSGGQEKLFF.

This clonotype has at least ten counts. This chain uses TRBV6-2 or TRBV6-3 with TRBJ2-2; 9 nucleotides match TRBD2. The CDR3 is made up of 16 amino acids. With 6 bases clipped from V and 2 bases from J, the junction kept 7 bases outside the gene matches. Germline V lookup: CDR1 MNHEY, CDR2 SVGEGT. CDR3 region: CASRLAGAGNTGELFF. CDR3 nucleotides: TGTGCCAGCAGATTAGCGGGAGCTGGAAACACCGGGGAGCTGTTTTTT.

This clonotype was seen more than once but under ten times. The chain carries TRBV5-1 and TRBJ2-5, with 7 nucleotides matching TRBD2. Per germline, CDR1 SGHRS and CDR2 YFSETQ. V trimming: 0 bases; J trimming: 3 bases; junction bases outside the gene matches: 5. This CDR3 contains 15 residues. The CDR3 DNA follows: TGCGCCAGCAGCTTGGCCGGACTAGTAAAAGAGACCCAGTACTTC. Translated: CASSLAGLVKETQYF.

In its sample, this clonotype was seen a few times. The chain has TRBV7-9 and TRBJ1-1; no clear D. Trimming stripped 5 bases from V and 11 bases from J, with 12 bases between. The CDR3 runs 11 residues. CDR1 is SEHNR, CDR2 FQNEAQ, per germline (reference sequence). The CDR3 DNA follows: TGTGCCAGCAGCCTGGATCAATCCGCTTTCTTT. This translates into CASSLDQSAFF.

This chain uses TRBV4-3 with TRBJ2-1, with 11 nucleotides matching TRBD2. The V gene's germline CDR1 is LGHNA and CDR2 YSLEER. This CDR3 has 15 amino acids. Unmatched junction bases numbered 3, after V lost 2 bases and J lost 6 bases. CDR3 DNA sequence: TGCGCCAGCAGCCAACCTAGCGGGGGGATCAATGAGCAGTTCTTC. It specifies CASSQPSGGINEQFF.

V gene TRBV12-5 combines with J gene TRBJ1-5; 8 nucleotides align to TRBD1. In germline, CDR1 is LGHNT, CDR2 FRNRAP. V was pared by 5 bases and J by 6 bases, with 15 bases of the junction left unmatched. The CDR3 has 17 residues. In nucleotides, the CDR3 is TGTGCTAGTGGTCCCGGATGGACAGGGACAAGGACTCAGCCCCAGCATTTT. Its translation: CASGPGWTGTRTQPQHF.

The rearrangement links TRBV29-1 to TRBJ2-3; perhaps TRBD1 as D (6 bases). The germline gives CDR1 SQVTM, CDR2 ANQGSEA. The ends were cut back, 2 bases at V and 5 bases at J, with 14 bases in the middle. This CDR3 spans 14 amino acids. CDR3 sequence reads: CSVELLGALDTQYF. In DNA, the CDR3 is TGCAGCGTTGAACTCCTGGGGGCTTTAGATACGCAGTATTTT.

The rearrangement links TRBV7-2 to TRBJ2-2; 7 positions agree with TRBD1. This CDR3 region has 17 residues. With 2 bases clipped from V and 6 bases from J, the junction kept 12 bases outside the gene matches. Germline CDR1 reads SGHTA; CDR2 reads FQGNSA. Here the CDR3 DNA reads TGTGCCAGCAGCTTAAGCCCCTGGACAGGATCCGCCGGGGAGCTGTTTTTT. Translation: CASSLSPWTGSAGELFF.

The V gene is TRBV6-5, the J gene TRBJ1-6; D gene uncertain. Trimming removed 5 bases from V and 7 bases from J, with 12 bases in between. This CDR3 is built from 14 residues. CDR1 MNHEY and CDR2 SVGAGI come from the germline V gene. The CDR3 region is CASSPIGRNSPLHF. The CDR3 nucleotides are TGTGCCAGCAGTCCTATCGGGCGGAATTCACCCCTCCACTTT.

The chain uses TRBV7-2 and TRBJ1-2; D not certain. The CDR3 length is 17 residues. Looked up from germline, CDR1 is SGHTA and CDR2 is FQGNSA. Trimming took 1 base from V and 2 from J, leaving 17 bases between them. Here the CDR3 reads CASSLVVWGKKNYGYTF. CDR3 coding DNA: TGTGCCAGCAGCTTAGTTGTTTGGGGAAAGAAGAACTATGGCTACACCTTC.

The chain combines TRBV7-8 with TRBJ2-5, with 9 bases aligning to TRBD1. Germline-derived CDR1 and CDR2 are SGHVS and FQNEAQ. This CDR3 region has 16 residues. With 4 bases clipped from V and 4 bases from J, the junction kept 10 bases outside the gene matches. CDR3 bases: TGTGCCAGCAGCTCGCTAATGACAGGGGGGGCAGAGACCCAGTACTTC. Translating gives CASSSLMTGGAETQYF.

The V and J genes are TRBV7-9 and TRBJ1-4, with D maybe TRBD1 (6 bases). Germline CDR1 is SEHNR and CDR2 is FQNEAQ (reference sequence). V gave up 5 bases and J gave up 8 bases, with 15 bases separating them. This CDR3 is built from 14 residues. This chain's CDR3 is CASSVSGVGEKLFF. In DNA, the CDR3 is TGTGCCAGCAGCGTCTCAGGGGTTGGGGAAAAACTGTTTTTT. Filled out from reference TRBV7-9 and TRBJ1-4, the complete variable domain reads DTGVSQNPRHKITKRGQNVTFRCDPISEHNRLYWYRQTLGQGPEFLTYFQNEAQLEKSRLLSDRFSAERPKGSFSTLEIQRTEQGDSAMYLCASSVSGVGEKLFFGSGTQLSVL.

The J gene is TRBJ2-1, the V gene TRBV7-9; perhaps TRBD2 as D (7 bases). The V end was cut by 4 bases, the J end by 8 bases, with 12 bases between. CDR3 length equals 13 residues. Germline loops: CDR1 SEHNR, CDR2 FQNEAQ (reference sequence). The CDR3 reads CASSSPGGYEQFF. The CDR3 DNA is TGTGCCAGCAGCTCCCCGGGGGGCTATGAGCAGTTCTTC. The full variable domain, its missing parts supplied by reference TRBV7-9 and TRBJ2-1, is DTGVSQNPRHKITKRGQNVTFRCDPISEHNRLYWYRQTLGQGPEFLTYFQNEAQLEKSRLLSDRFSAERPKGSFSTLEIQRTEQGDSAMYLCASSSPGGYEQFFGPGTRLTVL.

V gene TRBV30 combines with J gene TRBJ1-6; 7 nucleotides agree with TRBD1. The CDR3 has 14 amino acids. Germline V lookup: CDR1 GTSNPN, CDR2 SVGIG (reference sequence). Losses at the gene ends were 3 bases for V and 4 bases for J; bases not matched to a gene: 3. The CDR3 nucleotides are TGTGCCTGGAGACCGGGACAGTATAATTCACCCCTCCACTTT. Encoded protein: CAWRPGQYNSPLHF.

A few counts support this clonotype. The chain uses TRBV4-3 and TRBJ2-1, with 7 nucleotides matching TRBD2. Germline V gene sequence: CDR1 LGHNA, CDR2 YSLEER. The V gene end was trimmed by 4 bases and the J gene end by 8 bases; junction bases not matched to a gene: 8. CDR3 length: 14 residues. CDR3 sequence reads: CASSRREGTDEQFF. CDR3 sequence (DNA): TGCGCCAGCAGCCGGAGGGAGGGGACGGATGAGCAGTTCTTC.

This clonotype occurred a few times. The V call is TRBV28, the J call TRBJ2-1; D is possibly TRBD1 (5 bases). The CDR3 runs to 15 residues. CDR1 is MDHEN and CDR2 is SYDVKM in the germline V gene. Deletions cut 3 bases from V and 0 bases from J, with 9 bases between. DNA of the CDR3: TGTGCCAGCAGTTTTTTGACAGACTCCTACAATGAGCAGTTCTTC. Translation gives CASSFLTDSYNEQFF.

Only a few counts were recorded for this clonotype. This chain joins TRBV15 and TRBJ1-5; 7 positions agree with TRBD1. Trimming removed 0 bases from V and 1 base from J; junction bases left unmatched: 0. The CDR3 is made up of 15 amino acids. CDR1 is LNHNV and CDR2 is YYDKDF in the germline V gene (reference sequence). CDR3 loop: CATSREQGSNQPQHF. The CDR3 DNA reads TGTGCCACCAGCAGAGAACAGGGGAGCAATCAGCCCCAGCATTTT.

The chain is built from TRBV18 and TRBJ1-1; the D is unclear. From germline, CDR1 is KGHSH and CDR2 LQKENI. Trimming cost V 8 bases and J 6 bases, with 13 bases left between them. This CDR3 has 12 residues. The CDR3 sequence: CASASRYAEAFF. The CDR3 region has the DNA TGTGCCAGCGCAAGCCGTTACGCTGAAGCTTTCTTT.

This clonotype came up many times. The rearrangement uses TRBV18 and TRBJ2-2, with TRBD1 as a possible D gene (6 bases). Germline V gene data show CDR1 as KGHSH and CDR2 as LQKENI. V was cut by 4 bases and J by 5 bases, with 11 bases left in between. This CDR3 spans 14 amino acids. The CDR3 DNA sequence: TGTGCCAGCTCACTGGACAGAGTAACCGGGGAGCTGTTTTTT. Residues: CASSLDRVTGELFF.

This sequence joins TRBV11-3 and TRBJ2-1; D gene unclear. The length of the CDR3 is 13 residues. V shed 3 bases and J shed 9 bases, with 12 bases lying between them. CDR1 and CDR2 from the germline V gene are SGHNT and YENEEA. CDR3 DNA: TGTGCCAGCAGCTTTATCCCCGAAGGTGAGCAGTTCTTC. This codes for CASSFIPEGEQFF.

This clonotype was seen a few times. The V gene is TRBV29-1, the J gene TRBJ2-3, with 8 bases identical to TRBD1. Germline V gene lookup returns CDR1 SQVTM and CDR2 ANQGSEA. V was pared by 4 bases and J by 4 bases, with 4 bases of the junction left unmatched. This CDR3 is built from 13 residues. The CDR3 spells CSVAGQGADTQYF. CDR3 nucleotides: TGCAGCGTTGCAGGACAGGGAGCAGATACGCAGTATTTT.